These 12 T cell receptor beta chains came from one sample sequenced in a study of T cells after yellow fever vaccination. TCRdb ran MiXCR on the 5' RACE reads and lists one entry per CDR3 protein. Here the sample spans approximately 510,000 distinct CDR3 sequences, 20% to 25% being singletons. Sequencing was performed on PBMCs, taken roughly 20 days after the first yellow fever vaccination. These receptors originate from a man in his late teens or twenties who received the YFV17D yellow fever vaccine.

The gene calls are TRBV9 and TRBJ2-1; TRBD2 aligns across 9 bases. Germline lookup yields CDR1 SGDLS and CDR2 YYNGEE. Trimming at V came to 0 bases and at J to 4 bases, leaving 2 bases not matched to a gene. This CDR3 contains 15 residues. The CDR3 here is CASSVEAGGYNEQFF. In nucleotides, the CDR3 is TGTGCCAGCAGCGTAGAAGCGGGGGGATACAATGAGCAGTTCTTC.

This clonotype turned up a few times. The rearrangement uses TRBV3-1 and TRBJ1-2; unclear D gene. The CDR3 spans 13 residues. Germline CDR1 and CDR2: LGHDT and YNNKEL (reference sequence). V was trimmed by 1 base and J by 8 bases, leaving 11 bases between them. CDR3 sequence: CASSQGSLWGYTF. CDR3 nucleotide sequence: TGTGCCAGCAGCCAAGGCAGTTTGTGGGGCTACACCTTC.

V and J are TRBV27 and TRBJ2-1; possibly TRBD1 or TRBD2 for D (5 bases each). The V end was cut by 5 bases, the J end by 3 bases, with 17 bases between. Germline V gene sequence: CDR1 MNHEY, CDR2 SMNVEV (reference sequence). This CDR3 comprises 16 residues. The CDR3: CASSGLQGLLYNEQFF. CDR3 DNA: TGTGCCAGCAGTGGACTTCAGGGTCTCCTCTACAATGAGCAGTTCTTC.

This clonotype was seen a few times. The chain couples TRBV6-1 to TRBJ2-5; the D gene could be TRBD1 or TRBD2 (5 bases each). The CDR3 consists of 14 residues. Germline CDR1 and CDR2: MNHNS and SASEGT. V was cut by 5 bases and J by 5 bases, with 15 bases left in between. The CDR3 loop reads CASSRGEGLETQYF. The DNA for the CDR3 is TGTGCCAGCAGTCGCGGCGAGGGGCTTGAGACCCAGTACTTC.

In its sample, this clonotype was seen many times. The rearrangement uses TRBV12-3 or TRBV12-4 and TRBJ1-1, with D hard to call. Trimming shortened V by 3 bases and J by 6 bases, and 8 bases separated the two germline ends. The CDR3 is 12 residues long. CDR3 sequence: CASSFLGAEAFF. CDR3 nucleotides: TGTGCCAGCAGTTTCTTGGGAGCTGAAGCTTTCTTT.

The chain joins TRBV6-1 to TRBJ2-7, with D maybe TRBD2 (6 bases). V was shortened by 5 bases and J by 4 bases, with 15 bases between the two germline ends. Germline V gene data show CDR1 as MNHNS and CDR2 as SASEGT. The CDR3 is 14 residues long. The CDR3 bases are TGTGCCAGCAGTCTGTCTAGCGCACGGTACGAGCAGTACTTC. Amino acids: CASSLSSARYEQYF.

The chain recombines TRBV11-2 with TRBJ2-2, with TRBD2 matching 12 bases. Germline-derived CDR1 and CDR2 are SGHAT and FQNNGV. V lost 5 bases, J lost 5 bases, and 15 bases stayed unmatched. The CDR3 consists of 19 residues. The CDR3 is CASSPLRLAGGRQTGELFF. The CDR3 DNA follows: TGTGCCAGCAGCCCTTTGCGGCTAGCGGGGGGGCGTCAGACCGGGGAGCTGTTTTTT.

In this sample, this clonotype turned up a few times. The V and J genes are TRBV4-3 and TRBJ2-7; 10 positions agree with TRBD2. CDR1 LGHNA and CDR2 YSLEER come from the germline V gene. The trim removed 3 bases at V and 3 bases at J, leaving 5 bases unmatched. The CDR3 covers 15 residues. CDR3 DNA: TGCGCCAGCAGCCAGGATAGCGGGGGGATCTACGAGCAGTACTTC. Protein product: CASSQDSGGIYEQYF.

The DNA for the CDR3 is TGCGCCAGCAGCCAAGATCTGGCAGGGTACTCACCCCTCCACTTT. As protein: CASSQDLAGYSPLHF. V and J are TRBV4-3 and TRBJ1-6; D perhaps matches TRBD1 (5 bases). CDR3 length equals 15 residues. Germline values: CDR1 LGHNA, CDR2 YSLEER. Trimming pared 0 bases from V and 10 bases from J, leaving 13 bases between.

The chain uses TRBV27 and TRBJ2-5, with unresolved D. With 3 bases removed from V and 0 bases from J, the gap between germline ends came to 14 bases. CDR1 is MNHEY, CDR2 SMNVEV, per germline (reference sequence). The CDR3 is made up of 16 amino acids. CDR3 nucleotide sequence: TGTGCCAGCAGTTTGAGTGTGGTAGGCCACCAAGAGACCCAGTACTTC. Translating it yields CASSLSVVGHQETQYF.

This clonotype has just a few counts. V usage is TRBV7-9 and J usage is TRBJ2-1; 8 positions agree with TRBD2. The germline V gene has CDR1 SEHNR and CDR2 FQNEAQ (reference sequence). This CDR3 region has 15 residues. V shed 2 bases and J 10 bases; nucleotides not matched to a gene: 10. In DNA, the CDR3 is TGTGCCAGCAGCTTACAGTTGTCAGCGGGGGACGAGCAGTTCTTC. This codes for CASSLQLSAGDEQFF.

This clonotype has more than one count but fewer than ten. The chain carries TRBV7-3 and TRBJ2-7; TRBD1 agrees at 9 bases. Germline V gene sequence: CDR1 SGHTA, CDR2 FQGTGA. V dropped 4 bases and J dropped 2; count of bases not matched to a gene: 9. CDR3 length equals 16 residues. CDR3 in amino acids: CASSSGPGQGTYEQYF. CDR3 bases: TGTGCCAGCAGCTCAGGCCCGGGACAGGGTACCTACGAGCAGTACTTC.